This T cell receptor beta chain was sequenced for a study of post-analysis software for immune sequencing data. Study background: Included among the disease courses, which were recorded for the cohort, were relapsing-remitting, secondary progressive and progressive-relapsing multiple sclerosis. Study outcomes and limitations: Normalized Chao1 diversity was significantly lower in multiple sclerosis patients than in controls. Five TRBV segments were significantly more frequent in patients than in controls. TRBV5-6, TRBV5-1 and TRBV20-1 were among these segments.

This CDR3 has 17 amino acids. V lost 7 bases to trimming and J lost 3 bases, with 23 bases between them. Per the germline V gene, CDR1 is SEHNR and CDR2 is FQNEAQ (reference sequence). Comment on this clonotype: Its antigen remains unknown.

Included in the TCR beta cDNA libraries were unique molecular identifiers. T cells numbering roughly 1 to 10 million yielded approximately 500,000 cDNA molecules. TCRdb re-called the PCR reads with MiXCR, one entry per CDR3 protein. The data contain about 500,000 distinct CDR3 sequences, less than 45% of them seen just once; the ten biggest clones take up roughly 12%. The chain uses TRBV7-9 and TRBJ2-3, with D maybe TRBD1 (5 bases). The sequencing input was blood. The receptor comes from a girl aged 10 to 17 with multiple sclerosis. CDR3 residues: CASTTTRPQGVTDTQYF. In nucleotides, the CDR3 is TGTGCCAGCACCACAACCCGCCCCCAGGGTGTAACAGATACGCAGTATTTT.